Below are 8 T cell receptor beta chains sequenced from a single sample in a study of OX40 agonist ivuxolimab in advanced cancers. Profiled with immunoSEQ multiplex PCR; TCRdb holds only in-frame clones, not every one. This sample carries tens of thousands of clones, around 77% of them seen once, and the ten largest clones take roughly 23%. Sequences were derived from CD4+ or CD8+ T cells sorted from blood, sampled in a trial of the OX40 agonist ivuxolimab. These receptors originate from an adult with an advanced solid tumor such as melanoma, head and neck, liver or kidney cancer.

The J gene is TRBJ2-2, the V gene TRBV19; weak D call: TRBD1 (5 bases). The germline gives CDR1 LNHDA, CDR2 SQIVND (reference sequence). The CDR3 runs to 16 residues. V lost 1 base to trimming and J lost 0 bases, with 9 bases between them. Here the CDR3 DNA reads TGTGCCAGTAGTATAGGGTCAGGGTCGAACACCGGGGAGCTGTTTTTT. It yields the protein CASSIGSGSNTGELFF.

The V and J genes are TRBV2 and TRBJ1-2; D is unclear. Trimming took off 0 bases at V and 4 bases at J, with 9 bases between the two ends. CDR3 length: 14 amino acids. Per germline, CDR1 SNHLY and CDR2 FYNNEI. In DNA, the CDR3 is TGTGCCAGCAGTGAAGCTGGGAGTCGCTATGGCTACACCTTC. Amino acid sequence: CASSEAGSRYGYTF.

V usage is TRBV2 and J usage is TRBJ1-3, with no clear D. The germline V and J ends were trimmed by 3 bases and 4 bases, with 1 base remaining between them. Germline V gives CDR1 SNHLY, CDR2 FYNNEI. The CDR3 loop spans 11 amino acids. CDR3 nucleotide sequence: TGTGCCAGCAGTGAGGGAAACACCATATATTTT. Residues: CASSEGNTIYF. The full variable domain, its missing parts supplied by reference TRBV2 and TRBJ1-3, is EPEVTQTPSHQVTQMGQEVILRCVPISNHLYFYWYRQILGQKVEFLVSFYNNEISEKSEIFDDQFSVERPDGSNFTLKIRSTKLEDSAMYFCASSEGNTIYFGEGSWLTVV.

V and J are TRBV10-3 and TRBJ2-1; D not resolved. With 3 bases removed from V and 1 base from J, the gap between germline ends came to 10 bases. Germline CDR1 and CDR2: ENHRY and SYGVKD. The CDR3 covers 15 residues. In DNA form, the CDR3 reads TGTGCCATCAGTGATCCGGGTCGTTCCTACAATGAGCAGTTCTTC. This gives the protein CAISDPGRSYNEQFF.

V and J are TRBV14 and TRBJ2-7, with TRBD1 matching 10 bases. The CDR3 has 15 amino acids. The V gene's germline CDR1 is SGHDN and CDR2 FVKESK. V shed 1 base and J 3 bases; nucleotides not matched to a gene: 3. The CDR3 DNA is TGTGCCAGCAGCCAAGGGACAGGGGGACACTACGAGCAGTACTTC. Translation: CASSQGTGGHYEQYF. Full variable domain (outside the CDR3, taken from reference TRBV14 and TRBJ2-7): EAGVTQFPSHSVIEKGQTVTLRCDPISGHDNLYWYRRVMGKEIKFLLHFVKESKQDESGMPNNRFLAERTGGTYSTLKVQPAELEDSGVYFCASSQGTGGHYEQYFGPGTRLTVT.

This chain uses TRBV2 with TRBJ2-1; 11 bases fit TRBD2. The CDR3 totals 21 residues. With 5 bases clipped from V and 0 bases from J, the junction kept 18 bases outside the gene matches. Germline lookup yields CDR1 SNHLY and CDR2 FYNNEI. The CDR3 DNA reads as TGTGCCAGCAGTCTACTTCCGGGACTAGCGGTGGGGGCCTCCTCCTACAATGAGCAGTTCTTC. Amino acid sequence: CASSLLPGLAVGASSYNEQFF. The full variable domain, its missing parts supplied by reference TRBV2 and TRBJ2-1, is EPEVTQTPSHQVTQMGQEVILRCVPISNHLYFYWYRQILGQKVEFLVSFYNNEISEKSEIFDDQFSVERPDGSNFTLKIRSTKLEDSAMYFCASSLLPGLAVGASSYNEQFFGPGTRLTVL.

This clone was seen only a few times. This chain connects TRBV28 to TRBJ2-5; D gene uncertain. The CDR3 consists of 15 residues. The germline V and J ends were trimmed by 1 base and 5 bases, with 14 bases remaining between them. Germline CDR1 reads MDHEN; CDR2 reads SYDVKM. The CDR3 protein is CASSLLGSEIETQYF. The CDR3 nucleotides read TGTGCCAGCAGTTTATTGGGTTCGGAAATTGAGACCCAGTACTTC.

The gene calls are TRBV15 and TRBJ2-3; D is unresolved. The CDR3 spans 15 residues. V was cut by 0 bases and J by 0 bases, with 7 bases left in between. Germline V gene data show CDR1 as LNHNV and CDR2 as YYDKDF (reference sequence). The CDR3 protein is CATSRDPDSTDTQYF. Here the CDR3 DNA reads TGTGCCACCAGCAGAGATCCCGACAGCACAGATACGCAGTATTTT.